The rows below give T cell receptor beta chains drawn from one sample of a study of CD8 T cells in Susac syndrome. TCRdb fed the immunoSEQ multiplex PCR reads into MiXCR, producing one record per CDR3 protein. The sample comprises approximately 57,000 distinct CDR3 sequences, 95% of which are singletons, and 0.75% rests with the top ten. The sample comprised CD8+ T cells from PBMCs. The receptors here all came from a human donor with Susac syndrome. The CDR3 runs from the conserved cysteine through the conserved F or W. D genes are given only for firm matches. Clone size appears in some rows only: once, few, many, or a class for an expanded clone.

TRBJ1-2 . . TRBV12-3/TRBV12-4 TGTGCCAGCACCCACGGCGGGTGGGGCCGCCCGGCGGGCTACACCTTC CASTHGGWGRPAGYTF
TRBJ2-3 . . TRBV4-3 TGCGCCAGCAGCCAAGGAAGAGGATTTGGGACAGATACGCAGTATTTT CASSQGRGFGTDTQYF
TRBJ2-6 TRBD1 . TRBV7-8 TGTGCCAGCAGCTTGCGGGGACAGGGGAAGACTGGGGCCAACGTCCTGACTTTC CASSLRGQGKTGANVLTF
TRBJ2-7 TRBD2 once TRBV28 TGTGCCAGCAGGCGGACTAGCGGGGGCCGCTACGAGCAGTACTTC CASRRTSGGRYEQYF
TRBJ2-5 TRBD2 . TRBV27 TGTGCCAGCGGGACTAGCGGGGGGGCCCTTGAGACCCAGTACTTC CASGTSGGALETQYF
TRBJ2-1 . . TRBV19 TGTGCCAGTAGTATGGGACTTAATGAGCAGTTCTTC CASSMGLNEQFF
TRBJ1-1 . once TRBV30 TGTGCCTGGAGTGGGTTACTAGCGATAGGCACTGAAGCTTTCTTT CAWSGLLAIGTEAFF
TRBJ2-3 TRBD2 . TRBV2 TGTGCCAGCAGTGGAGCGGGGGCGACAGATACGCAGTATTTT CASSGAGATDTQYF
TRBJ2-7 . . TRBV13 TGTGCCAGCAGCACAAGGGGAAACCACGAGCAGTACTTC CASSTRGNHEQYF
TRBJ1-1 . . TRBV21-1 TGTGCCAGCCGACAGAATTGGACTGAAGCTTTCTTT CASRQNWTEAFF
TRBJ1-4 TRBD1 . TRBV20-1 TGCAGTGCCTTCGACAGGGAGGATGAAAAACTGTTTTTT CSAFDREDEKLFF
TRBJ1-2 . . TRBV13 TGTGCCAGCAGCAACGACAGGCGTTATGGCTACACCTTC CASSNDRRYGYTF
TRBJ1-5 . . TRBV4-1 TGCGCCAGCAGCCCAAACACCCTCCCCAATCAGCCCCAGCATTTT CASSPNTLPNQPQHF
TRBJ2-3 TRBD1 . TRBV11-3 TGTGCCAGCAGCTTAATGGGGGACAGGGGCACAGATACGCAGTATTTT CASSLMGDRGTDTQYF
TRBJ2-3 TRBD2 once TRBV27 TGTGCCAGTTCACTAGCGGGGCCAGATACGCAGTATTTT CASSLAGPDTQYF
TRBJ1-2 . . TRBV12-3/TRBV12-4 TGTGCCAGCAGTTTAGGCGGTGAGGTCTACACCTTC CASSLGGEVYTF
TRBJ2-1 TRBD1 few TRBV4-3 TGCGCCAGCAGCCAGTTCCGGGACAGGGGTTTATATGAGCAGTTCTTC CASSQFRDRGLYEQFF
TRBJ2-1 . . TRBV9 TGTGCCAGCAGCTCCCTCCACAGGGTTTCCTACAATGAGCAGTTCTTC CASSSLHRVSYNEQFF
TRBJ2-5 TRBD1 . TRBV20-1 TGCAGTGCAAGGGACAGTATGAGAACCCAGTACTTC CSARDSMRTQYF
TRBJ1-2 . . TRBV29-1 TGCAGCGTTTTGTTGGGGGACAATGGCTACACCTTC CSVLLGDNGYTF
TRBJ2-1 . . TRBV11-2 TGTGCCAGCAGCTTCCGGGTCCCGTGGTACAATGAGCAGTTCTTC CASSFRVPWYNEQFF
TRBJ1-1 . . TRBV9 TGTGCCAGCAGCCCTATGAACACTGAAGCTTTCTTT CASSPMNTEAFF
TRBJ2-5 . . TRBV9 TGTGCCAGCAGCGAGCAGACAGGATCTCAAGAGACCCAGTACTTC CASSEQTGSQETQYF
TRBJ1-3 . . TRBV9 TGTGCCAGCAGCGTAGCCGCCCAACCTGGAAACACCATATATTTT CASSVAAQPGNTIYF
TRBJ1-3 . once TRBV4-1 TGCGCCAGCAGCCAACTTCGGACAGAACGACGCTCTGGAAACACCATATATTTT CASSQLRTERRSGNTIYF
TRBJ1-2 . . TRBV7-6 TGTGCCAGCAGCCGTGGCCCCCAGTCTGGCTACACCTTC CASSRGPQSGYTF
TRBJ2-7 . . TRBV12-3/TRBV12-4 TGTGCCAGCAGTTTTGGAGGGGATAATTCCGAGCAGTACTTC CASSFGGDNSEQYF
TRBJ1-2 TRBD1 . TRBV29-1 TGCAGCGCCCCGGGACAGGGACGCTATGGCTACACCTTC CSAPGQGRYGYTF
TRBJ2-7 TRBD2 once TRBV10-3 TGTGCCATCGGGACTAGCGGTTCCTACGAGCAGTACTTC CAIGTSGSYEQYF
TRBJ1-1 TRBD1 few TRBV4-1 TGCGCCAGCAGCCAGCTGACAGGGCCATACACTGAAGCTTTCTTT CASSQLTGPYTEAFF
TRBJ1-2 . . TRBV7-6 TGTGCCAGCAGCTTATGGACGGGGCAGTGGAATGGCTACACCTTC CASSLWTGQWNGYTF
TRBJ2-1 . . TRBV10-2 TGCGCCAGCAGTGAGTACAATGAGCAGTTCTTC CASSEYNEQFF
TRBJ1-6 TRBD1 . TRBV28 TGTGCCAGCAGTTACACAGGGGATTTAGTATCCTATAATTCACCCCTCCACTTT CASSYTGDLVSYNSPLHF
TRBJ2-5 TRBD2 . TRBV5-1 TGCGCCAGCAGCGCCAGGACTAGTGGGGAGACCCAGTACTTC CASSARTSGETQYF
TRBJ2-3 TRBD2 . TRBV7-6 TGTGCCAGCAGCTTACCTAGCGGGGGGGCCCAAGATACGCAGTATTTT CASSLPSGGAQDTQYF
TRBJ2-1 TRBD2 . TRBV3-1 TGTGCCAGCAGCCAAGATTGGAGCGGGGGGTGGGATGAGCAGTTCTTC CASSQDWSGGWDEQFF
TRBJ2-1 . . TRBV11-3 TGTGCCAGCAGCTTAAGACTCTACAATGAGCAGTTCTTC CASSLRLYNEQFF
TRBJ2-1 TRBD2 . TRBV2 TGTGCCAGCAGTGAAAGGTTGGGGGGGACCTACAATGAGCAGTTCTTC CASSERLGGTYNEQFF
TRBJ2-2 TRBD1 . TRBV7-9 TGTGCCAGCAGGGGGACAGGGGAGTACTACACCGGGGAGCTGTTTTTT CASRGTGEYYTGELFF
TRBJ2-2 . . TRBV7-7 TGTGCCAGCAGCTTAGGATCCGGGGGCACCGGGGAGCTGTTTTTT CASSLGSGGTGELFF
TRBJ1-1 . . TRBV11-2 TGTGCCAGCAGCCAGGAGGGGACCACTGAAGCTTTCTTT CASSQEGTTEAFF
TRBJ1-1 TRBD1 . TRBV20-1 TGCAGTGCTGATACAGGGGAACGCCCTGAAGCTTTCTTT CSADTGERPEAFF
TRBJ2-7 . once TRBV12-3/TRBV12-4 TGTGCCAGCAGTTTGGGCCCTGGGGGCGAGCAGTACTTC CASSLGPGGEQYF
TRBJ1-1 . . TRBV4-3 TGCGCCAGCAGCCAAGATCCGGGGAGGACTGAAGCTTTCTTT CASSQDPGRTEAFF
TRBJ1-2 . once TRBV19 TGTGCCAGCGCCGGGACTTCCTATGGCTACACCTTC CASAGTSYGYTF
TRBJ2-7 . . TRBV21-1 TGTGCCAGCAGGGGCGGGGCCGCCTACGAGCAGTACTTC CASRGGAAYEQYF
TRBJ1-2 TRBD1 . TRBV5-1 TGCGCCAGCAGCTGGGACAGAGCTAACTATGGCTACACCTTC CASSWDRANYGYTF
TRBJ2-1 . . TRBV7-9 TGTGCCAGCAGGGAGGGGGGGGGCCCCTCGGATGAGCAGTTCTTC CASREGGGPSDEQFF
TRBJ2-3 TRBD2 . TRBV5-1 TGCGCCAGCAGCGCGGGACTAGCAACAGATACGCAGTATTTT CASSAGLATDTQYF
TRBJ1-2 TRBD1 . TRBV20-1 TGCAGTGCTAGAGTTTCCCGGGACAGGGCTTGGGATGGCTACACCTTC CSARVSRDRAWDGYTF
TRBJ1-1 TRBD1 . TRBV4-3 TGCGCCAGCAGCCAAGAAATTTTAGGACAGGTGAACACTGAAGCTTTCTTT CASSQEILGQVNTEAFF
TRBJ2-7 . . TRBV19 TGTGCCAGTAGCTGGACAGACCCCTCGGACGAGCAGTACTTC CASSWTDPSDEQYF
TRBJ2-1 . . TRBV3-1 TGTGCCAGCAGCCAACCGCGGGGCGCCCGGTTCTCCTTC CASSQPRGARFSF
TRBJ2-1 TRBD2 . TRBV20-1 TGCAGTGCTAGAGAGGGGCAGCGGGGGTGGAATGAGCAGTTCTTC CSAREGQRGWNEQFF
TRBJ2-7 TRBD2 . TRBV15 TGTGCCACCAGCAGAGGAGGGGGACTAGCTTCCCACGAGCAGTACTTC CATSRGGGLASHEQYF
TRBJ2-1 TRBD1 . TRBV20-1 TGCAGTGCACAAGACAGGGTCGATGAGCAGTTCTTC CSAQDRVDEQFF
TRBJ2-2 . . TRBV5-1 TGCGCCAGCAAACTCGGCGGGGAGCTGTTTTTT CASKLGGELFF
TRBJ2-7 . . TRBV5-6 TGTGCCAGCAATGAGCTAGAGGCCTACGAGCAGTACTTC CASNELEAYEQYF
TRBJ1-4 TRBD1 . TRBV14 TGTGCCAGCAGCCAAGAGAACAGGGGACTTGAAAAACTGTTTTTT CASSQENRGLEKLFF
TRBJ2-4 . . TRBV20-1 TGCAGTGCCGACGGACAGTACTCCAAAAACATTCAGTACTTC CSADGQYSKNIQYF